This T cell receptor (beta chain) was sequenced for a study of cytomegalovirus exposure and HLA in healthy donors. With 60 Vbeta and 13 Jbeta primers, the PCR was carried out. This table comes from immunoSEQ multiplex PCR, and its TCRdb copy is limited to in-frame clones, with some not included. The table records 100,000 to 150,000 clones, about 78% of them present only once. Study-level results: A later analysis revealed that TCR association rates differed between HLA loci, peaking at DRB1 and bottoming out at HLA-C. Among CMV-associated TCR beta chains, most appeared HLA-restricted in a later analysis. Common viral pathogens (according to a later analysis) appeared linked to several of the most significant clusters.

Concerning this clone: Its specificity is not known.

The CDR3 has 15 residues. The V and J ends lost 3 bases and 1 base respectively, with 12 bases between them. Per germline, CDR1 SGHKS and CDR2 YYEKEE (reference sequence). The V call is TRBV5-5, the J call TRBJ2-3, with a tentative D call TRBD1 (6 bases). The clonotype comes from a female donor in good health and CMV-seronegative. Input material: PBMCs. The CDR3 coding sequence is TGTGCCAGCAGCTCGTCCCGACAGGGCACAGATACGCAGTATTTT. Translated: CASSSSRQGTDTQYF. Variable domain in full (rest from reference TRBV5-5 and TRBJ2-3): DAGVTQSPTHLIKTRGQQVTLRCSPISGHKSVSWYQQVLGQGPQFIFQYYEKEERGRGNFPDRFSARQFPNYSSELNVNALLLGDSALYLCASSSSRQGTDTQYFGPGTRLTVL.